The clone carrying this TCR beta chain was recorded once. Its antigen is still unknown. Trimming took off 2 bases at V and 4 bases at J, with 14 bases between the two ends. Germline V lookup: CDR1 SGHRS, CDR2 YFSETQ. The CDR3 is 15 residues long. These data belong to a study of siplizumab effects on memory and regulatory T cells. Study-level points and caveats: Most proliferating CD4+ or CD8+ clones, roughly 80-95%, had no naive or memory assignment. There appeared to be greater diversity in naive T cells than in memory cells, and naive T cells seemed major contributors to the alloresponse.

Method: immunoSEQ multiplex PCR; TCRdb's copy keeps in-frame clones and lacks some. In the table there are around 100,000 clones, more than 85% of which are singletons. The sequence was collected from a human donor in good health. The rearrangement uses TRBV5-1 and TRBJ2-3; D is possibly TRBD2 (6 bases). The sample taken for sequencing was CD4+ T cells sorted from blood. The CDR3 loop reads CASSLAGRRADTQYF. The DNA of the CDR3 is TGCGCCAGCAGCTTAGCAGGGCGGAGGGCAGATACGCAGTATTTT.